Listed below are T cell receptor beta chains from one sample, sequenced in a study of T cell responses to AZD1222 COVID-19 vaccine. Profiling relied on immunoSEQ multiplex PCR, and the TCRdb table lists in-frame clones only, not all of them. The data contain some 150,000 clones, 80% to 95% of them singletons. Here the sequenced sample was peripheral blood, taken 28 days after the second AZD1222 dose. These receptors originate from an adult who received the AZD1222 COVID-19 vaccine. Both conserved end residues are part of each CDR3. A D gene is named only where the DNA matches it firmly. The size field is filled for only some rows; it gives once, few, many or a size class.

v_call: TRBV28
j_call: TRBJ1-3
clone_size: .
d_call: .
cdr3_nt: TGTGCCAGCAGGGGATGGCAGGGTGGAAACACCATATATTTT
cdr3_aa: CASRGWQGGNTIYF

v_call: TRBV28
j_call: TRBJ1-5
clone_size: .
d_call: .
cdr3_nt: TGTGCCAGCAGTTCGGCAGGCAATCAGCCCCAGCATTTT
cdr3_aa: CASSSAGNQPQHF

v_call: TRBV19
j_call: TRBJ1-1
clone_size: .
d_call: TRBD1
cdr3_nt: TGTGCCAGTAGTAAAAACAGGGGAAGTGGCACTGAAGCTTTCTTT
cdr3_aa: CASSKNRGSGTEAFF

v_call: TRBV28
j_call: TRBJ1-3
clone_size: .
d_call: .
cdr3_nt: TGTGCCAGCAGTTCCATGGGGCCTGGAAACACCATATATTTT
cdr3_aa: CASSSMGPGNTIYF

v_call: TRBV5-1
j_call: TRBJ2-7
clone_size: .
d_call: .
cdr3_nt: TGCGCCAGCAGTTCGGGGGCCTACGAGCAGTACTTC
cdr3_aa: CASSSGAYEQYF

v_call: TRBV11-2
j_call: TRBJ1-2
clone_size: once
d_call: .
cdr3_nt: TGTGCCAGCAGCTATTCTCTGGATGGCTACACCTTC
cdr3_aa: CASSYSLDGYTF

v_call: TRBV7-3
j_call: TRBJ2-1
clone_size: .
d_call: .
cdr3_nt: TGTGCCAGCAGCTTACGGGCTAGTGCTGTCTATGAGCAGTTCTTC
cdr3_aa: CASSLRASAVYEQFF

v_call: TRBV19
j_call: TRBJ1-1
clone_size: .
d_call: .
cdr3_nt: TGTGCCAGTAGTATAGCAGGGACGACTTTCTTT
cdr3_aa: CASSIAGTTFF

v_call: TRBV5-1
j_call: TRBJ1-6
clone_size: .
d_call: TRBD1
cdr3_nt: TGCGCCAGCAGCCCGGGACAGACTAATTCACCCCTCCACTTT
cdr3_aa: CASSPGQTNSPLHF

v_call: TRBV11-2
j_call: TRBJ1-3
clone_size: .
d_call: .
cdr3_nt: TGTGCCAGCAGCGTGGGAAACACCATATATTTT
cdr3_aa: CASSVGNTIYF

v_call: TRBV4-3
j_call: TRBJ2-1
clone_size: .
d_call: .
cdr3_nt: TGCGCCAGCAGCCAAGATTCGGGACTCCCCTACAATGAGCAGTTCTTC
cdr3_aa: CASSQDSGLPYNEQFF

v_call: TRBV4-2
j_call: TRBJ2-7
clone_size: .
d_call: TRBD2
cdr3_nt: TGTGCTAGCAGCCAAGCGCTAGCGGGGCCTTACGAGCAGTACTTC
cdr3_aa: CASSQALAGPYEQYF

v_call: TRBV2
j_call: TRBJ2-1
clone_size: .
d_call: .
cdr3_nt: TGTGCCAGCAGGCCGGGGCTTTCGTCCTACAATGAGCAGTTCTTC
cdr3_aa: CASRPGLSSYNEQFF

v_call: TRBV7-9
j_call: TRBJ1-1
clone_size: .
d_call: TRBD1
cdr3_nt: TGTGCCAGCAGGGGACAGGGGGCGAACACTGAAGCTTTCTTT
cdr3_aa: CASRGQGANTEAFF

v_call: TRBV7-2
j_call: TRBJ2-7
clone_size: .
d_call: .
cdr3_nt: TGTGCCAGCAGCTTAGGATGGGGGAGCTACGAGCAGTACTTC
cdr3_aa: CASSLGWGSYEQYF

v_call: TRBV20-1
j_call: TRBJ1-2
clone_size: .
d_call: .
cdr3_nt: TGCAGTGCTAGTCGGGGGAGAGGGCTAGGCTACACCTTC
cdr3_aa: CSASRGRGLGYTF

v_call: TRBV28
j_call: TRBJ2-3
clone_size: .
d_call: .
cdr3_nt: TGTGCCAGCAGTTCTCTTCTCCGCCCGCAGTATTTT
cdr3_aa: CASSSLLRPQYF

v_call: TRBV7-2
j_call: TRBJ1-6
clone_size: once
d_call: .
cdr3_nt: TGTGCCAGCAGCTCCCTTAATTCACCCCTCCACTTT
cdr3_aa: CASSSLNSPLHF

v_call: TRBV15
j_call: TRBJ1-2
clone_size: .
d_call: .
cdr3_nt: TGTGCCACCAGCAGAGATTCCACATATGGCTACACCTTC
cdr3_aa: CATSRDSTYGYTF

v_call: TRBV12-3/TRBV12-4
j_call: TRBJ1-3
clone_size: .
d_call: .
cdr3_nt: TGTGCCAGCAGTTTTGCCGTTGGAAACACCATATATTTT
cdr3_aa: CASSFAVGNTIYF

v_call: TRBV4-2
j_call: TRBJ1-1
clone_size: .
d_call: .
cdr3_nt: TGTGCCAGCAGCCAAGTCCTTGATGTGGGCACTGAAGCTTTCTTT
cdr3_aa: CASSQVLDVGTEAFF

v_call: TRBV24-1
j_call: TRBJ2-1
clone_size: .
d_call: .
cdr3_nt: TGTGCCACCAGTGACCCTGGGGTAAAAGTCAATGAGCAGTTCTTC
cdr3_aa: CATSDPGVKVNEQFF

v_call: TRBV7-8
j_call: TRBJ1-4
clone_size: .
d_call: TRBD1
cdr3_nt: TGTGCCAGCAGCTCTACGGACAGGGGGAGGGAAAAACTGTTTTTT
cdr3_aa: CASSSTDRGREKLFF

v_call: TRBV6-1
j_call: TRBJ1-2
clone_size: .
d_call: TRBD1
cdr3_nt: TGTGCCAGCAGTAAACTCGGGACAGGGGAAGGCTACACCTTC
cdr3_aa: CASSKLGTGEGYTF

v_call: TRBV13
j_call: TRBJ1-1
clone_size: .
d_call: TRBD1
cdr3_nt: TGTGCCAGCAGCTCGCCAGGACAGGGGGCCCTGGTTTCTTTCTTT
cdr3_aa: CASSSPGQGALVSFF

v_call: TRBV5-4
j_call: TRBJ2-7
clone_size: once
d_call: .
cdr3_nt: TGTGCCAGCAGCTTGAGTCGGGGGCGAATCGACGAGCAGTACTTC
cdr3_aa: CASSLSRGRIDEQYF

v_call: TRBV19
j_call: TRBJ2-1
clone_size: .
d_call: .
cdr3_nt: TGTGCCAGCGTAGGGGTAGCGCCTTCCTACAATGAGCAGTTCTTC
cdr3_aa: CASVGVAPSYNEQFF

v_call: TRBV4-3
j_call: TRBJ1-4
clone_size: .
d_call: TRBD1
cdr3_nt: TGCGCCAGCAGCCAAGACGGTGGGACAGGGAATGAAAAACTGTTTTTT
cdr3_aa: CASSQDGGTGNEKLFF

v_call: TRBV7-2
j_call: TRBJ2-2
clone_size: .
d_call: .
cdr3_nt: TGTGCCAGCAGCTTAGGTTTCCGCAGGGGAAGCACCGGGGAGCTGTTTTTT
cdr3_aa: CASSLGFRRGSTGELFF

v_call: TRBV5-6
j_call: TRBJ2-7
clone_size: .
d_call: TRBD1
cdr3_nt: TGTGCCAGCAGCTTGGACAGGGGGCGCTACGAGCAGTACTTC
cdr3_aa: CASSLDRGRYEQYF

v_call: TRBV4-3
j_call: TRBJ2-3
clone_size: .
d_call: TRBD2
cdr3_nt: TGCGCCAGCAGCCAAGATTGGACTGCTAGCGGGAAAGATACGCAGTATTTT
cdr3_aa: CASSQDWTASGKDTQYF

v_call: TRBV4-1
j_call: TRBJ1-1
clone_size: .
d_call: TRBD1
cdr3_nt: TGCGCCAGCAGCCAGACAGGGTTTACTGAAGCTTTCTTT
cdr3_aa: CASSQTGFTEAFF

v_call: TRBV10-2
j_call: TRBJ2-6
clone_size: .
d_call: .
cdr3_nt: TGCGCCATTCGGACCTCTGGGGCCAACGTCCTGACTTTC
cdr3_aa: CAIRTSGANVLTF

v_call: TRBV28
j_call: TRBJ1-4
clone_size: few
d_call: TRBD1
cdr3_nt: TGTGCCAGCAGTTCCCCCAGACAGGGCTTAAATGAAAAACTGTTTTTT
cdr3_aa: CASSSPRQGLNEKLFF

v_call: TRBV4-1
j_call: TRBJ2-5
clone_size: .
d_call: .
cdr3_nt: TGCGCCAGCAGCCAAAGGGGGTTACAGGGTTGGGAGACCCAGTACTTC
cdr3_aa: CASSQRGLQGWETQYF

v_call: TRBV4-1
j_call: TRBJ1-2
clone_size: .
d_call: TRBD1
cdr3_nt: TGCGCCAGCAGCCAAGATGAGAACAGGGGCTATGGCTACACCTTC
cdr3_aa: CASSQDENRGYGYTF

v_call: TRBV28
j_call: TRBJ1-2
clone_size: once
d_call: .
cdr3_nt: TGTGCCAGCAGCATATCGACGATGGGGACTTTCTACACCTTC
cdr3_aa: CASSISTMGTFYTF

v_call: TRBV18
j_call: TRBJ2-7
clone_size: .
d_call: TRBD2
cdr3_nt: TGTGCCAGCTCATCATACAGCGGGACTAGCGGGAGTGAGCAGTACTTC
cdr3_aa: CASSSYSGTSGSEQYF

v_call: TRBV12-5
j_call: TRBJ1-1
clone_size: .
d_call: .
cdr3_nt: TGTGCTAGTGGTTTGGTACTCCTAGGGCAGCAGAACACTGAAGCTTTCTTT
cdr3_aa: CASGLVLLGQQNTEAFF

v_call: TRBV28
j_call: TRBJ1-6
clone_size: .
d_call: .
cdr3_nt: TGTGCCAGCAGGAGCGCGGGGGTTGCGACCTCACCCCTCCACTTT
cdr3_aa: CASRSAGVATSPLHF

v_call: TRBV6-2/TRBV6-3
j_call: TRBJ1-2
clone_size: .
d_call: .
cdr3_nt: TGTGCCAGCAGTTACAGTAACTATGGCTACACCTTC
cdr3_aa: CASSYSNYGYTF

v_call: TRBV7-7
j_call: TRBJ2-7
clone_size: .
d_call: .
cdr3_nt: TGTGCCAGCAGCTTAGGGAGGGGGCAATCCTACGAGCAGTACTTC
cdr3_aa: CASSLGRGQSYEQYF

v_call: TRBV7-8
j_call: TRBJ2-7
clone_size: .
d_call: .
cdr3_nt: TGTGCCAGCAGCTTAGAATACGGATACGAGCAGTACTTC
cdr3_aa: CASSLEYGYEQYF

v_call: TRBV5-5
j_call: TRBJ1-5
clone_size: .
d_call: TRBD1
cdr3_nt: TGTGCCAGCAGCGCTACAGGGGCGCGCAATCAGCCCCAGCATTTT
cdr3_aa: CASSATGARNQPQHF

v_call: TRBV30
j_call: TRBJ1-2
clone_size: .
d_call: .
cdr3_nt: TGTGCCTGGAGCCCCACTGACGGTTATGGCTACACCTTC
cdr3_aa: CAWSPTDGYGYTF